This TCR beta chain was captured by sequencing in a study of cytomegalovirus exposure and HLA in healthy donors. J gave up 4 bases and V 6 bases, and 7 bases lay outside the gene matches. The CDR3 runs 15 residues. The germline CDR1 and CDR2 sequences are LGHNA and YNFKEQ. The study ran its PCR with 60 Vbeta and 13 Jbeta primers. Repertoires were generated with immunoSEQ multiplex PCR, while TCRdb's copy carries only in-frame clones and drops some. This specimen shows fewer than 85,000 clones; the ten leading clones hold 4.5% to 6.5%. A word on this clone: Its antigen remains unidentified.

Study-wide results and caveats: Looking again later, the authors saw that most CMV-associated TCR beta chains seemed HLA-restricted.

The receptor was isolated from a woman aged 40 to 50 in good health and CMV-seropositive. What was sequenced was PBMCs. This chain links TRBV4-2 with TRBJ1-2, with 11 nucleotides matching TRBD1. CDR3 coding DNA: TGTGCCAGCAGGCCTTCGGGACAGGGGGTCTATGGCTACACCTTC. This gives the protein CASRPSGQGVYGYTF.